A selection of T cell receptor beta chains follows, all from one sample in a study of blood T cells in healthy people across ages. TCRdb re-analysed the 5' RACE reads in MiXCR, keeping a single row per CDR3 protein. The repertoire holds under 2 million distinct CDR3 sequences, with around 36% as singletons. Material for sequencing was blood. Every receptor here comes from a woman aged 25 to 39 in good health. The CDR3 runs from the conserved cysteine through the conserved F or W. Fields, in order: J gene, clone size, D gene, V gene, CDR3 protein, CDR3 DNA. The D gene is left open where the match is weak. Not all rows give a size; the values are once, few, many and, for expanded clones, a class.

TRBJ2-1 - - TRBV15 CATSRDDKVNNGQFF TGTGCCACCAGCAGAGACGATAAAGTAAACAATGGGCAGTTCTTC
TRBJ1-2 - - TRBV4-1 CAGSQEPGVVYGYTF TGCGCCGGCAGCCAAGAACCTGGAGTCGTCTATGGCTACACCTTC
TRBJ2-7 once - TRBV29-1 CSVVGQEIMDEQYF TGCAGCGTTGTGGGGCAGGAGATTATGGATGAGCAGTACTTC
TRBJ2-3 - - TRBV7-2 CATGWSGPTDTQYF TGTGCCACGGGGTGGAGCGGGCCCACAGATACGCAGTATTTT
TRBJ2-5 - - TRBV2 CASSGWSQETQYF TGTGCCAGCAGTGGGTGGAGCCAAGAGACCCAGTACTTC
TRBJ2-7 - - TRBV28 CASSLPDRIREQYF TGTGCCAGCAGTTTACCAGACAGAATCAGAGAGCAGTACTTC
TRBJ2-3 few - TRBV5-1 CASSSTRDFTDTQYF TGCGCCAGCAGCTCCACGCGGGACTTCACAGATACGCAGTATTTT
TRBJ2-5 many - TRBV7-9 CASSPTGSGAQETQYF TGTGCCAGCAGTCCGACAGGGAGCGGGGCCCAAGAGACCCAGTACTTC
TRBJ2-3 - TRBD2 TRBV20-1 CSASGRGRGTDTQYF TGCAGTGCTTCCGGGCGCGGGAGAGGAACAGATACGCAGTATTTT
TRBJ1-6 - TRBD1 TRBV13 CASSLMGDRENSPLHF TGTGCCAGCAGCTTAATGGGGGACAGGGAGAATTCACCCCTCCACTTT
TRBJ1-2 - - TRBV28 CVSSLLSGTYGYTF TGTGTCAGCAGTTTACTATCGGGAACCTATGGCTACACCTTC
TRBJ2-1 - - TRBV12-3/TRBV12-4 CAIRPKGGRAGDGSYNEQFF TGTGCCATCCGCCCAAAGGGGGGACGCGCGGGCGACGGCTCCTACAATGAGCAGTTCTTC
TRBJ2-5 - - TRBV28 CASSAGGKTQYF TGTGCCAGCAGTGCCGGGGGAAAGACCCAGTACTTC
TRBJ1-2 - - TRBV12-3/TRBV12-4 CASRFRESGGYTF TGTGCCAGCAGATTCAGGGAGAGTGGAGGCTACACCTTC
TRBJ1-2 few TRBD1 TRBV27 CASSHRGLPNYGYTF TGTGCCAGCAGTCACAGGGGACTCCCTAACTATGGCTACACCTTC
TRBJ2-7 - TRBD2 TRBV7-6 CASSPGTITYEQYF TGTGCCAGCAGCCCCGGGACTATTACCTACGAGCAGTACTTC
TRBJ2-3 - TRBD2 TRBV7-2 CASSLGGLAPTGTQYF TGTGCCAGCAGCTTAGGAGGACTAGCCCCCACAGGTACGCAGTATTTT
TRBJ2-7 many TRBD1 TRBV20-1 CSARPGQVYEQYF TGCAGTGCTAGGCCGGGACAGGTCTACGAGCAGTACTTC
TRBJ1-4 - - TRBV9 CASSPAGREKLFF TGTGCCAGCTCCCCCGCGGGACGGGAAAAACTGTTTTTT
TRBJ2-5 - - TRBV6-5 CASSWTDFQETQYF TGTGCCAGCAGTTGGACAGACTTCCAAGAGACCCAGTACTTC
TRBJ1-1 many - TRBV29-1 CSPFGRESEAFF TGCAGCCCTTTCGGGCGGGAGAGTGAAGCTTTCTTT
TRBJ2-5 few TRBD2 TRBV20-1 CSARENLPGLASRETQYF TGCAGTGCTAGAGAAAATTTACCGGGACTAGCGTCCCGGGAGACCCAGTACTTC
TRBJ2-1 - TRBD2 TRBV10-1 CASSLSGTRLYNEQFF TGCGCCAGCAGCCTTAGCGGGACCAGGCTCTACAATGAGCAGTTCTTC